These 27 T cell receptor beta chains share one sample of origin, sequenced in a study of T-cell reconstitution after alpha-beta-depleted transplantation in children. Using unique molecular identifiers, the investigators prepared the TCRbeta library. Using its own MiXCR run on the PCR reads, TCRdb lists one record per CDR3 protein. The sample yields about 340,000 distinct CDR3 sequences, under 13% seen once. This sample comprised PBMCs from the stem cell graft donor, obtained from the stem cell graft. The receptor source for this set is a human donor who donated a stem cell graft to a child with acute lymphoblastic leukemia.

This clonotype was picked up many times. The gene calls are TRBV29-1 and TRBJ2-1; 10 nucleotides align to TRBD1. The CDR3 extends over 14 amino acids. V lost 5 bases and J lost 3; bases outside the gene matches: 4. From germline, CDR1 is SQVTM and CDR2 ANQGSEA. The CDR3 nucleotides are TGCAGCGTTTCGGGGACAGGGGTCTACAATGAGCAGTTCTTC. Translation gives CSVSGTGVYNEQFF.

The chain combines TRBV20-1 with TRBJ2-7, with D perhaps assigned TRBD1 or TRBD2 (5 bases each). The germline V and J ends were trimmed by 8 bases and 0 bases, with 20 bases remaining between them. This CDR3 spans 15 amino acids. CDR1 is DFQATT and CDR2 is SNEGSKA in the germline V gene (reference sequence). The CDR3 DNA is TGCAGTCCCGGGACGACGTTTCAGCCCTCCTACGAGCAGTACTTC. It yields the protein CSPGTTFQPSYEQYF.

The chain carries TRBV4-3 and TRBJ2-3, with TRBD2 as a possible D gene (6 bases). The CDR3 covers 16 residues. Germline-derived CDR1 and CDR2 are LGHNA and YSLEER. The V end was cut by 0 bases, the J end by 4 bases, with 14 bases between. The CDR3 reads CASSQDATSRADTQYF. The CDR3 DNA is TGCGCCAGCAGCCAAGATGCGACTAGTCGCGCAGATACGCAGTATTTT.

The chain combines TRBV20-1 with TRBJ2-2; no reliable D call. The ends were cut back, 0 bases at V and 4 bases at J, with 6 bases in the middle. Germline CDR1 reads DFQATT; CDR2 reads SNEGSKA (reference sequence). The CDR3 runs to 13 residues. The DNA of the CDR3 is TGCAGTGCTAGAGAAGGGTTCACCGGGGAGCTGTTTTTT. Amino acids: CSAREGFTGELFF.

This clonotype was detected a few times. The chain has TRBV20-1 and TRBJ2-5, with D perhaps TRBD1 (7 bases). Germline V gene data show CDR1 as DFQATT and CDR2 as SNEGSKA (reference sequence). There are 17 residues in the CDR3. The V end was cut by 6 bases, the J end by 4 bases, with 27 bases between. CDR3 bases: TGCAGTGCGCAACTCCGAGGGGACAGATGGGGGGCAGAGACCCAGTACTTC. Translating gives CSAQLRGDRWGAETQYF.

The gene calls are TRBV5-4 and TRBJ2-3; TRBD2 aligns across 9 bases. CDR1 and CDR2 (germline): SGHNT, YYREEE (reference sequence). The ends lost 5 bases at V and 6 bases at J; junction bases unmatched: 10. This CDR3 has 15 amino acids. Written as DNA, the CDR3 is TGTGCCAGCAGTCCTTTAGCGGGAGTCGGTGATACGCAGTATTTT. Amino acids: CASSPLAGVGDTQYF.

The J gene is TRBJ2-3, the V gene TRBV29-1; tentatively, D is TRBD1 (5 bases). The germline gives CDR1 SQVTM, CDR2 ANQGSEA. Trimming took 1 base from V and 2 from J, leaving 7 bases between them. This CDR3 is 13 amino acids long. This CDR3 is CSVEARDTDTQYF. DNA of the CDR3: TGCAGCGTTGAAGCCAGGGACACAGATACGCAGTATTTT.

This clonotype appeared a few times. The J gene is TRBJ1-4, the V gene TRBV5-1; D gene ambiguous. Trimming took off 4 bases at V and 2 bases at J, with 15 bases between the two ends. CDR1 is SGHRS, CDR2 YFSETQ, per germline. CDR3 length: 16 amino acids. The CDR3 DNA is TGCGCCAGCAGCATCTTTGGCGGCGGGACTAATGAAAAACTGTTTTTT. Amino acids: CASSIFGGGTNEKLFF.

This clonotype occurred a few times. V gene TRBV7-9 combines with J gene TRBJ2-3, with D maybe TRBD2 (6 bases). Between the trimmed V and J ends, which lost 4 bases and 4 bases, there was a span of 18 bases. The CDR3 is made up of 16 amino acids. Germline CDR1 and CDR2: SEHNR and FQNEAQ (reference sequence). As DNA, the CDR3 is TGTGCCAGCAGCTCAGGCGGGGAGTGGGAGGCAGATACGCAGTATTTT. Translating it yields CASSSGGEWEADTQYF.

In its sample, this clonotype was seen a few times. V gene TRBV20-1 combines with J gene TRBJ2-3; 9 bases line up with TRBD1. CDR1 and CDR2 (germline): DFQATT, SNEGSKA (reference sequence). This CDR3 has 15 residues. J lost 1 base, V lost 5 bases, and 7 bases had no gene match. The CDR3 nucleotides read TGCAGTGCTTTGGACAGGGACAGGGGCACAGATACGCAGTATTTT. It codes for CSALDRDRGTDTQYF.

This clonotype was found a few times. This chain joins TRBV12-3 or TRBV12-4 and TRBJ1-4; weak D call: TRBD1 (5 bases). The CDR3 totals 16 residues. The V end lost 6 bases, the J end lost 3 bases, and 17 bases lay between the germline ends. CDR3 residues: CASRTGHRMANEKLFF. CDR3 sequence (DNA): TGTGCCAGCAGGACTGGACACCGGATGGCTAATGAAAAACTGTTTTTT.

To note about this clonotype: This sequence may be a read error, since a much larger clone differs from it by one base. CDR3 coding DNA: TGTGCCAGCAGCCGGGACAGGGTGTACGCTGAAGCTTTCTTT. This encodes CASSRDRVYAEAFF. The chain joins TRBV6-1 to TRBJ1-1, with 9 bases aligning to TRBD1. Germline CDR1 is MNHNS and CDR2 is SASEGT. The CDR3 spans 14 residues. V lost 6 bases to trimming and J lost 6 bases; unmatched junction nucleotides: 8.

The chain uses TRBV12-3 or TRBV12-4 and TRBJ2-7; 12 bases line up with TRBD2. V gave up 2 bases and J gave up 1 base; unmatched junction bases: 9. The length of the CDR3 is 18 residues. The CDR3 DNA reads TGTGCCAGCAGTTTACGCCAGCTTCTAGCGGGAGGGTCCTACGAGCAGTACTTC. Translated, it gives CASSLRQLLAGGSYEQYF.

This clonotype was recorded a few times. For the CDR3, the DNA is TGTGCCAGCAGTCCAACTACCGGGACAGTCATTGGCTACACCTTC. Amino acid sequence: CASSPTTGTVIGYTF. The chain employs TRBV12-3 or TRBV12-4 and TRBJ1-2, with 7 bases matching TRBD1. This CDR3 region has 15 residues. Trimming at V came to 5 bases and at J to 7 bases, leaving 13 bases not matched to a gene.

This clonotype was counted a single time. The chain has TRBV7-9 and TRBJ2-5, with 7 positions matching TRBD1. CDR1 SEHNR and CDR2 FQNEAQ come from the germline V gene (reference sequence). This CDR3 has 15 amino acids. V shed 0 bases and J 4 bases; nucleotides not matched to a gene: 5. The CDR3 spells CASSLATGQRETQYF. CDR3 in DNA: TGTGCCAGCAGCTTAGCGACGGGACAGAGAGAGACCCAGTACTTC.

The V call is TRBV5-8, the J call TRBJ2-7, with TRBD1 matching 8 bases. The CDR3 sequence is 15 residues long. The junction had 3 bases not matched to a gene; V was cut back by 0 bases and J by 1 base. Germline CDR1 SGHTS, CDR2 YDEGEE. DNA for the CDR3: TGTGCCAGCAGCTTGGCGGACAGGGTGTCCTACGAGCAGTACTTC. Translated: CASSLADRVSYEQYF. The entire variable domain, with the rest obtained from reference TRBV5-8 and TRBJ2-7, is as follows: EAGVTQSPTHLIKTRGQQATLRCSPISGHTSVYWYQQALGLGLQFLLWYDEGEERNRGNFPPRFSGRQFPNYSSELNVNALELEDSALYLCASSLADRVSYEQYFGPGTRLTVT.

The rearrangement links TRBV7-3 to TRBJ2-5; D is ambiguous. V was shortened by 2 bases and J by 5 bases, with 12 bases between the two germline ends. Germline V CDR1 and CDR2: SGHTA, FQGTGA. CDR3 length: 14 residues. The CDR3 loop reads CASSLGTAEETQYF. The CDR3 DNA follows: TGTGCCAGCAGCTTAGGAACTGCCGAGGAGACCCAGTACTTC.

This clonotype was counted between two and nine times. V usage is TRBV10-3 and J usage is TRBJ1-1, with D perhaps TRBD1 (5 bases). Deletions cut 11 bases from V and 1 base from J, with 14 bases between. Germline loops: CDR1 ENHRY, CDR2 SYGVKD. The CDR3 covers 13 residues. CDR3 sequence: CAVQGQANTEAFF. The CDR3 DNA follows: TGTGCCGTCCAGGGCCAGGCGAACACTGAAGCTTTCTTT.

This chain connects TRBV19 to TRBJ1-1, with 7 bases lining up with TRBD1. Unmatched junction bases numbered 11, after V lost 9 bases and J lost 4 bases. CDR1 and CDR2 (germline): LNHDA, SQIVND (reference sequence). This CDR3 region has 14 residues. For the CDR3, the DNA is TGTGCCAGCCAAGACAGGGTTTGGGGCACTGAAGCTTTCTTT. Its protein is CASQDRVWGTEAFF.

The CDR3 DNA follows: TGTGCCAGCAGTTTAGACGGACAGCCGTACAATGAGCAGTTCTTC. Its translation is CASSLDGQPYNEQFF. This chain joins TRBV28 and TRBJ2-1, with D tentatively TRBD1 (6 bases). The germline CDR1 and CDR2 sequences are MDHEN and SYDVKM. CDR3 length equals 15 residues. V dropped 2 bases and J dropped 4 bases, with 12 bases sitting between them. The variable domain in full, with the rest retrieved from reference TRBV28 and TRBJ2-1, is DVKVTQSSRYLVKRTGEKVFLECVQDMDHENMFWYRQDPGLGLRLIYFSYDVKMKEKGDIPEGYSVSREKKERFSLILESASTNQTSMYLCASSLDGQPYNEQFFGPGTRLTVL.

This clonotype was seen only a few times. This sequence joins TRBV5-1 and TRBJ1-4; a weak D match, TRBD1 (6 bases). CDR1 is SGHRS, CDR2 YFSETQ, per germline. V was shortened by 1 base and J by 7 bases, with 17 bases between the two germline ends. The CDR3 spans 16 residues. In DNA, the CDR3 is TGCGCCAGCAGCTTGAGGCCAGGGGAGGCAAGTGAAAAACTGTTTTTT. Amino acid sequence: CASSLRPGEASEKLFF.

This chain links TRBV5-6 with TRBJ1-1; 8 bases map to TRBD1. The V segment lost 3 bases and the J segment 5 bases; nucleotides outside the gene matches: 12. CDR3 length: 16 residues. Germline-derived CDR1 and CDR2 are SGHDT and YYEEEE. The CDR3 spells CASSSGTGVAGTEAFF. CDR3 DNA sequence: TGTGCCAGCAGCTCAGGGACAGGAGTCGCGGGGACTGAAGCTTTCTTT.

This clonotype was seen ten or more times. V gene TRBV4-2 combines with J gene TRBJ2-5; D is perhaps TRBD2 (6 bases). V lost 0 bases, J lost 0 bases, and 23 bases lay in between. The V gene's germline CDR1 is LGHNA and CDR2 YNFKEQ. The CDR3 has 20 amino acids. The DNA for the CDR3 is TGTGCCAGCAGCCAAGATCCCTCGCAGGGAGGAGCGGCTAACCAAGAGACCCAGTACTTC. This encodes CASSQDPSQGGAANQETQYF.

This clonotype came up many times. The DNA of the CDR3 is TGTGCCAGCAGCCAGGAACCGATCAACTACTACGAGCAGTACTTC. This encodes CASSQEPINYYEQYF. The rearrangement uses TRBV3-1 and TRBJ2-7; D ambiguous. CDR3 length equals 15 residues. Germline CDR1 is LGHDT and CDR2 is YNNKEL (reference sequence). Trimming took 3 bases from V and 3 from J, leaving 15 bases between them.

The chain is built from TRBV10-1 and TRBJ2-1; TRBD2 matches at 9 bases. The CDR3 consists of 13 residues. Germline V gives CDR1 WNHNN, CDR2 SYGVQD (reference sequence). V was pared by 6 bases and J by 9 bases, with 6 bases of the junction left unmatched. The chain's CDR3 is CASSRLTSGEQFF. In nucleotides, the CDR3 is TGCGCCAGCAGCCGATTGACTAGCGGTGAGCAGTTCTTC.

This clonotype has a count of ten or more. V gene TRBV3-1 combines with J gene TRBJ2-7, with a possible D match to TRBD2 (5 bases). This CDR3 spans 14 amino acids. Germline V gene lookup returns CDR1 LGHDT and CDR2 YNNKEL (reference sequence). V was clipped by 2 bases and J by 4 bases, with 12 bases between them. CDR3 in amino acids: CASSQTRRLYEQYF. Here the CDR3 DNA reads TGTGCCAGCAGCCAAACTAGGAGGCTATACGAGCAGTACTTC.

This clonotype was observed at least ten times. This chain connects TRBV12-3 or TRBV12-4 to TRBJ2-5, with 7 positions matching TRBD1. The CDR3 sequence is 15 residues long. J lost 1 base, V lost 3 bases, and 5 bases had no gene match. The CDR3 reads CASSLGQGVQETQYF. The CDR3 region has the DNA TGTGCCAGCAGTTTGGGCCAGGGGGTCCAAGAGACCCAGTACTTC.